This TCR beta chain came from a study of blood T cell repertoires in COVID-19. TCRdb's table, derived via immunoSEQ multiplex PCR, lists solely in-frame clones and lacks some. The table has fewer than 350,000 clones, about 85% seen once; the top ten hold 2% to 3%. Participant age was about 18 to 89 years, and participants resided in roughly 25 US areas. Cohort 3 recovery required two negative PCRs, clearance, or symptom resolution. The sequence was collected from a woman aged 50 to 65 who had recovered from COVID-19. Sequencing was done on a sample of PBMCs or T cells enriched from blood (not recorded which).

The CDR3, as DNA: TGTGCCAGCAGCTTAGTTAGAGGAAACACCATATATTTT. Amino acid sequence: CASSLVRGNTIYF. The chain recombines TRBV11-2 with TRBJ1-3, with D unclear. Trimming pared 1 base from V and 4 bases from J, leaving 5 bases between. Germline CDR1 and CDR2: SGHAT and FQNNGV. The CDR3 extends over 13 amino acids.